The 9 T cell receptor beta chains given below trace back to one sample, sequenced in a study of T cell changes during pregnancy in multiple sclerosis. The method was immunoSEQ multiplex PCR; TCRdb's version includes in-frame clones alone and lacks a portion of them. Of more than 55,000 clones in the sample, approximately 91% are singletons; the top ten hold around 0.4%. The sequences come from CD4+ T cells from peripheral blood mononuclear cells, collected in the third trimester of pregnancy. The source is a female donor with multiple sclerosis, enrolled in a pregnancy study.

The chain links TRBV9 to TRBJ2-7, with 8 bases matching TRBD1. Germline V lookup: CDR1 SGDLS, CDR2 YYNGEE. This CDR3 contains 16 residues. The ends lost 0 bases at V and 1 base at J; junction bases unmatched: 6. Here the CDR3 reads CASSVAAGQDSYEQYF. CDR3 in DNA: TGTGCCAGCAGCGTAGCCGCGGGACAGGATTCCTACGAGCAGTACTTC.

This clone was seen just once. The chain combines TRBV6-6 with TRBJ2-3; TRBD2 agrees at 8 bases. Germline CDR1 MNHNY, CDR2 SVGAGI (reference sequence). The length of the CDR3 is 16 residues. Trimming took 0 bases from V and 0 from J; bases not matched to a gene: 2. The CDR3 bases are TGTGCCAGCAGTTACTCCGTAGCGGGGAGCACAGATACGCAGTATTTT. Translated, it gives CASSYSVAGSTDTQYF.

The chain carries TRBV19 and TRBJ2-7, with D perhaps TRBD2 (6 bases). Germline V gene data show CDR1 as LNHDA and CDR2 as SQIVND (reference sequence). CDR3 size: 14 residues. The V gene lost 6 bases and the J gene lost 3 bases, with 15 bases spanning the gap. The CDR3 reads CASSEGGKDYEQYF. CDR3 bases: TGTGCCAGTAGCGAGGGCGGGAAGGACTACGAGCAGTACTTC.

V is TRBV4-3 and J is TRBJ2-1; D uncertain. Trimming removed 1 base at V and 10 bases at J, with 11 bases between. CDR1 and CDR2 (germline): LGHNA, YSLEER. The length of the CDR3 is 13 residues. The CDR3 protein is CASSQVIYTEQFF. DNA of the CDR3: TGCGCCAGCAGCCAAGTAATATACACCGAGCAGTTCTTC.

This clone has a single count. The rearrangement joins TRBV5-1 to TRBJ1-1; 8 bases agree with TRBD1. The V gene's germline CDR1 is SGHRS and CDR2 YFSETQ. CDR3 length: 15 amino acids. The V and J ends lost 4 bases and 6 bases, in that order; junction bases with no gene match: 11. CDR3 sequence (DNA): TGCGCCAGCAGCGGAGGGGCAGGGGGCGTCGCTGAAGCTTTCTTT. It encodes CASSGGAGGVAEAFF.

V gene TRBV4-3 combines with J gene TRBJ1-6; TRBD1 aligns across 12 bases. J was trimmed by 0 bases and V by 1 base; bases with no gene match: 7. In germline, CDR1 is LGHNA, CDR2 YSLEER. The CDR3 loop spans 20 amino acids. For the CDR3, the DNA is TGCGCCAGCAGCCAAGTCGGGACAGGGGGCCCGAGCTCCTATAATTCACCCCTCCACTTT. This codes for CASSQVGTGGPSSYNSPLHF.

The gene calls are TRBV30 and TRBJ2-7, with 13 nucleotides matching TRBD2. CDR3 length: 17 residues. V lost 3 bases, J lost 7 bases, and 15 bases stayed unmatched. Germline V gene data show CDR1 as GTSNPN and CDR2 as SVGIG (reference sequence). In DNA form, the CDR3 reads TGTGCCTGGAGATCCCGACTAGCGGGAGGTCGCAAGGGAGAGCAGTACTTC. Encoded protein: CAWRSRLAGGRKGEQYF.

The V gene is TRBV14, the J gene TRBJ2-7; 11 nucleotides line up with TRBD2. CDR1 is SGHDN, CDR2 FVKESK, per germline. The CDR3 has 15 residues. J was trimmed by 2 bases and V by 4 bases; bases with no gene match: 4. DNA of the CDR3: TGTGCCAGCAGCCGAGGGACTAGCGGACCCTACGAGCAGTACTTC. It is translated as CASSRGTSGPYEQYF.

The chain combines TRBV2 with TRBJ2-7; D uncertain. This CDR3 region has 11 residues. Trimming shortened V by 2 bases and J by 5 bases, and 4 bases separated the two germline ends. Per germline, CDR1 SNHLY and CDR2 FYNNEI. This CDR3 reads CASSESHEQYF. In nucleotides, the CDR3 is TGTGCCAGCAGTGAAAGCCACGAGCAGTACTTC.